The entry that follows covers one T cell receptor (beta chain) sequence. Enrolled through a virtual design, the participants were between roughly 18 and 90 years of age and came from 24 US areas. Grouping used clinical history reported by participants in a survey and questionnaire. These data belong to a study of blood T cell repertoires in COVID-19. Overall study context: COVID-19 samples collected from the United States, Italy and Spain covered acute and convalescent phases. T cells, B-cell-depleted T cells, or PBMCs provided the cDNA or gDNA that served as material.

Germline-derived CDR1 and CDR2 are ENHRY and SYGVKD. The V gene end was trimmed by 4 bases and the J gene end by 7 bases; junction bases not matched to a gene: 7. This CDR3 comprises 14 residues. Data came from immunoSEQ multiplex PCR; TCRdb stores just in-frame clones and leaves some out. Here the sample spans 200,000 to 250,000 clones, 75% to 85% being singletons. This sequence originates from a woman aged 35 to 49 with acute COVID-19. Material for sequencing was PBMCs or T cells enriched from blood (not recorded which). The chain employs TRBV10-3 and TRBJ2-7, with TRBD2 matching 10 bases. CDR3: CAISGTSGAGEQYF. The DNA of the CDR3 is TGTGCCATCAGTGGGACTAGCGGAGCGGGAGAGCAGTACTTC.